Below are 28 T cell receptor beta chains sequenced from a single sample in a study of T cells in Graves' hyperthyroidism and ophthalmopathy (dated 2019 in TCRdb). Library prep was done by multiplex PCR. Data came from an Illumina HiSeq 2000. Amplification of TCR beta CDR3 regions was carried out from RNA transcripts. The TCR CDR3 was subjected to a first round of RT-PCR using the HTBI primer set and the Qiagen OneStep RT-PCR kit. Using fastp trimming at Q25 and MiXCR clonotype assembly, TCRdb reanalyzed the public sequencing data and kept in-frame beta chains. Here each entry gathers all rows of one CDR3 protein and keeps the most common genes and DNA. This sample gives about 400,000 distinct CDR3 sequences in total; around 16% of them show up just once. In total, the top ten clones hold 25% to 35% of the sample. Material: blood. The receptors come from a woman aged 18-29 years with Graves' hyperthyroidism that later progressed to Graves' ophthalmopathy.

This clonotype occurred many times. The rearrangement uses TRBV9 and TRBJ2-7; D gene ambiguous. CDR1 is SGDLS and CDR2 is YYNGEE in the germline V gene. Trimming removed 0 bases from V and 6 bases from J, with 19 bases in between. The CDR3 has 16 residues. For the CDR3, the DNA is TGTGCCAGCAGCGTAGCCGCCAACCTCGGACGCGGCGAGCAGTACTTC. It specifies CASSVAANLGRGEQYF.

This sequence joins TRBV20-1 and TRBJ2-3; D gene ambiguous. CDR3 size: 12 residues. Germline CDR1 DFQATT, CDR2 SNEGSKA (reference sequence). V lost 4 bases, J lost 4 bases, and 9 bases lay in between. CDR3 nucleotides: TGCAGTGCTAAAGTGAACCCAGATACGCAGTATTTT. It yields the protein CSAKVNPDTQYF.

At least ten counts were recorded for this clonotype. The rearrangement joins TRBV13 to TRBJ1-2; D is perhaps TRBD1 (6 bases). Trimming left V 4 bases short and J 0 bases short, with 18 bases between. The CDR3 totals 17 residues. The germline gives CDR1 PRHDT, CDR2 FYEKMQ (reference sequence). The CDR3 DNA follows: TGTGCCAGCAGCTCGCACCCGGGGGGCAGTACTAACTATGGCTACACCTTC. This encodes CASSSHPGGSTNYGYTF.

This clonotype was counted at least ten times. This chain uses TRBV12-3 or TRBV12-4 with TRBJ2-7; D is unclear. V dropped 1 base and J dropped 0 bases, with 10 bases sitting between them. This CDR3 is built from 15 residues. The CDR3 here is CASSLGLGSSYEQYF. The CDR3 nucleotides are TGTGCCAGCAGTTTAGGTTTAGGTAGCTCCTACGAGCAGTACTTC.

In the case of this clonotype: A read error is possible here, since a much larger clone lies one base away. The chain couples TRBV11-2 to TRBJ2-7; 7 bases are a match to TRBD1. CDR1 is SGHAT, CDR2 FQNNGV, per germline. The CDR3 consists of 14 residues. The CDR3 DNA reads TGTGCCAGCAGCTTCTACAGGGGCGCCTACGAGCAGCACTTC. This encodes CASSFYRGAYEQHF.

This chain joins TRBV6-1 and TRBJ1-2; D remains unclear. Germline CDR1 MNHNS, CDR2 SASEGT. The CDR3 loop spans 14 amino acids. The V gene lost 7 bases and the J gene lost 2 bases, with 14 bases spanning the gap. CDR3 sequence reads: CASIKKGANYGYTF. CDR3 in DNA: TGTGCCAGCATCAAGAAGGGAGCCAACTATGGCTACACCTTC.

This clonotype was recorded many times. The rearrangement joins TRBV2 to TRBJ1-5; 8 bases match TRBD1. Trimming took 2 bases from V and 0 from J; bases not matched to a gene: 15. From germline, CDR1 is SNHLY and CDR2 FYNNEI. The CDR3 length is 20 residues. CDR3 loop: CASSEMLGQAETYSNQPQHF. CDR3 in DNA: TGTGCCAGCAGTGAAATGTTGGGACAGGCTGAAACGTATAGCAATCAGCCCCAGCATTTT. Drawing the rest from reference TRBV2 and TRBJ1-5, the complete variable domain is EPEVTQTPSHQVTQMGQEVILRCVPISNHLYFYWYRQILGQKVEFLVSFYNNEISEKSEIFDDQFSVERPDGSNFTLKIRSTKLEDSAMYFCASSEMLGQAETYSNQPQHFGDGTRLSIL.

On this clonotype: A much larger clone differs from this one at a single base, so this may be a read error. V gene TRBV27 combines with J gene TRBJ2-1; D gene ambiguous. Trimming took off 5 bases at V and 4 bases at J, with 12 bases between the two ends. CDR1 MNHEY and CDR2 SMNVEV come from the germline V gene (reference sequence). The CDR3 runs 14 residues. The CDR3 loop reads CASSRDYPYNEQFF. DNA for the CDR3: TGTGCCAGCAGTAGAGATTACCCATACAATGAGCAGTTCTTC.

This clonotype was seen only once. This clone may be a read error of a much larger clone one base away. The V and J genes are TRBV20-1 and TRBJ2-1; D uncertain. The CDR3 has 15 residues. Germline-derived CDR1 and CDR2 are DFQATT and SNEGSKA (reference sequence). The CDR3 loop reads CSARGMTHRADEQLF. CDR3 nucleotides: TGCAGTGCTAGAGGGATGACCCACCGGGCGGATGAGCAGCTCTTC.

This rearrangement joins TRBV7-3 to TRBJ2-1, with D maybe TRBD2 (7 bases). This CDR3 has 16 amino acids. V was shortened by 5 bases and J by 4 bases, with 18 bases between the two germline ends. CDR1 is SGHTA and CDR2 is FQGTGA in the germline V gene. The DNA for the CDR3 is TGTGCCAGCAGCCCACCTGGGGGGGCAGGGTACAATGAGCAGTTCTTC. It encodes CASSPPGGAGYNEQFF.

The CDR3 DNA reads TGTGCCAGTAGTATTCCCCTTCAGGGGGCGTGGAGCAATCAGCCCCAGCATTTT. Translated: CASSIPLQGAWSNQPQHF. This chain connects TRBV19 to TRBJ1-5; 8 bases are shared with TRBD1. Looked up from germline, CDR1 is LNHDA and CDR2 is SQIVND (reference sequence). The CDR3 covers 18 residues. V lost 3 bases, J lost 1 base, and 11 bases stayed unmatched. The full variable domain, in which reference TRBV19 and TRBJ1-5 provide the parts outside the CDR3, is DGGITQSPKYLFRKEGQNVTLSCEQNLNHDAMYWYRQDPGQGLRLIYYSQIVNDFQKGDIAEGYSVSREKKESFPLTVTSAQKNPTAFYLCASSIPLQGAWSNQPQHFGDGTRLSIL.

This clonotype was observed at least ten times. The J gene is TRBJ1-1, the V gene TRBV7-2; TRBD1 matches at 8 bases. Unmatched junction bases numbered 2, after V lost 5 bases and J lost 0 bases. Germline loops: CDR1 SGHTA, CDR2 FQGNSA. The CDR3 has 14 residues. The CDR3 loop reads CASSQGQVNTEAFF. The CDR3 coding sequence is TGTGCCAGCAGCCAGGGACAGGTGAACACTGAAGCTTTCTTT.

This clonotype turned up a few times. CDR3 DNA sequence: TGTGCCAGCAGCCAAGACGCTACCCTCACAGATACGCAGTATTTT. Amino acids: CASSQDATLTDTQYF. The J gene is TRBJ2-3, the V gene TRBV4-2; D is unresolved. With 0 bases removed from V and 2 bases from J, the gap between germline ends came to 9 bases. The V gene's germline CDR1 is LGHNA and CDR2 YNFKEQ. The CDR3 totals 15 residues.

Note on this clonotype: With a much larger clone just one base away, this may be a read error. V is TRBV2 and J is TRBJ2-5; 14 bases line up with TRBD2. This CDR3 comprises 14 residues. Germline V CDR1 and CDR2: SNHLY, FYNNEI. V dropped 6 bases and J dropped 12; count of bases not matched to a gene: 9. CDR3 coding DNA: TGTGCCAGCAGCACCGAGACTAGCGGGAGGGCCGAGTACTTC. Its translation is CASSTETSGRAEYF.

The chain recombines TRBV28 with TRBJ2-7, with D tentatively TRBD1 (5 bases). The V gene's germline CDR1 is MDHEN and CDR2 SYDVKM. CDR3 length: 13 residues. The V end lost 6 bases, the J end lost 3 bases, and 12 bases lay between the germline ends. CDR3 in DNA: TGTGCCAGCAGGCCCCAGGGAAACTACGAGCAGTACTTC. Amino acids: CASRPQGNYEQYF.

This clonotype was picked up many times. The chain links TRBV7-8 to TRBJ1-1; TRBD1 aligns across 7 bases. With V trimmed by 3 bases and J by 1 base, 11 bases remained unmatched. The CDR3 runs 17 residues. CDR1 and CDR2 (germline): SGHVS, FQNEAQ. This CDR3 reads CASSFGGRQGWNTEAFF. CDR3 in DNA: TGTGCCAGCAGCTTCGGGGGCCGACAGGGATGGAACACTGAAGCTTTCTTT.

CDR3 in amino acids: CASSLVSGGDETQYF. CDR3 nucleotide sequence: TGTGCCAGCAGCTTAGTATCAGGGGGAGATGAGACCCAGTACTTC. The V call is TRBV7-8, the J call TRBJ2-5; TRBD1 agrees at 7 bases. There are 15 residues in the CDR3. Trimming at V came to 1 base and at J to 5 bases, leaving 7 bases not matched to a gene. Germline CDR1 and CDR2: SGHVS and FQNEAQ.

The chain recombines TRBV3-1 with TRBJ2-7, with D possibly being TRBD2 (6 bases). The CDR3 is 16 residues long. The V end was cut by 4 bases, the J end by 7 bases, with 23 bases between. Germline loops: CDR1 LGHDT, CDR2 YNNKEL (reference sequence). The CDR3 sequence: CASSLQGGGAQIEQYF. The CDR3 region has the DNA TGTGCCAGCAGCCTACAAGGAGGAGGGGCTCAGATAGAGCAGTACTTC.

The chain is built from TRBV19 and TRBJ2-3; D is tentatively TRBD1 or TRBD2 (5 bases each). The CDR3 contains 15 residues. V was pared by 2 bases and J by 0 bases, with 9 bases between. Germline V gene sequence: CDR1 LNHDA, CDR2 SQIVND (reference sequence). The CDR3 sequence is CASSIQGASTDTQYF. CDR3 in DNA: TGTGCCAGTAGTATACAGGGAGCAAGCACAGATACGCAGTATTTT.

This clonotype was seen many times. V is TRBV11-2 and J is TRBJ1-2; 8 bases align to TRBD1. This CDR3 contains 14 residues. Losses at the gene ends were 5 bases for V and 3 bases for J; bases not matched to a gene: 5. CDR1 and CDR2 from the germline V gene are SGHAT and FQNNGV. CDR3 residues: CASSRQGLDYGYTF. The CDR3 nucleotides are TGTGCCAGCAGCCGACAGGGGTTGGACTATGGCTACACCTTC.

The sample holds many counts of this clonotype. The chain joins TRBV14 to TRBJ2-1, with D hard to call. Trimming took off 1 base at V and 6 bases at J, with 7 bases between the two ends. This CDR3 comprises 13 residues. Germline-derived CDR1 and CDR2 are SGHDN and FVKESK. In nucleotides, the CDR3 is TGTGCCAGCAGCCAAGGGCCAACCAATGAGCAGTTCTTC. Protein sequence: CASSQGPTNEQFF.

This clonotype was counted many times. The chain is built from TRBV6-5 and TRBJ2-4; D is tentatively TRBD1 or TRBD2 (5 bases each). Trimming took off 2 bases at V and 3 bases at J, with 11 bases between the two ends. The V gene's germline CDR1 is MNHEY and CDR2 SVGAGI. The CDR3 loop spans 15 amino acids. CDR3: CASSYGGEDKNIQYF. The CDR3 DNA reads TGTGCCAGCAGTTACGGGGGAGAGGACAAAAACATTCAGTACTTC.

This clonotype was seen many times. V usage is TRBV12-3 or TRBV12-4 and J usage is TRBJ2-7; possibly TRBD1 for D (6 bases). The germline V and J ends were trimmed by 6 bases and 2 bases, with 17 bases remaining between them. The CDR3 contains 15 residues. CDR3 bases: TGTGCCAGCAGCGAAGCCGCGAGGGGGACCTACGAGCAGTACTTC. This gives the protein CASSEAARGTYEQYF.

There are a few counts of this clonotype. The CDR3 nucleotides read TGCAGTGCTCCCCCCAGGGATGAAGCCAAAAACATTCAGTACTTC. This codes for CSAPPRDEAKNIQYF. This chain uses TRBV20-1 with TRBJ2-4; D is possibly TRBD1 (5 bases). The CDR3 sequence is 15 residues long. Trimming shortened V by 5 bases and J by 0 bases, and 14 bases separated the two germline ends. Looked up from germline, CDR1 is DFQATT and CDR2 is SNEGSKA (reference sequence).

This clonotype was detected only a few times. The genes are TRBV20-1 and TRBJ2-7; no clear D. This CDR3 spans 10 amino acids. The V gene lost 3 bases and the J gene lost 4 bases, with 4 bases spanning the gap. Germline V CDR1 and CDR2: DFQATT, SNEGSKA (reference sequence). This CDR3 reads CSASQYEQYF. The DNA of the CDR3 is TGCAGTGCTAGCCAGTACGAGCAGTACTTC.

This clonotype has only a few counts. This sequence joins TRBV27 and TRBJ2-1; 7 nucleotides match TRBD2. Germline V gene sequence: CDR1 MNHEY, CDR2 SMNVEV (reference sequence). The CDR3 loop spans 16 amino acids. Trimming at V came to 5 bases and at J to 0 bases, leaving 7 bases not matched to a gene. The CDR3 loop is CASSVTGGSSYNEQFF. The CDR3 DNA is TGTGCCAGCAGTGTTACGGGAGGCTCCTCCTACAATGAGCAGTTCTTC.

This clonotype came up many times. The CDR3, as DNA: TGTGCCAGCAGTTTTTTCTGGAAGCCGGCTAGCACAGATACGCAGTATTTT. It yields the protein CASSFFWKPASTDTQYF. The chain uses TRBV12-3 or TRBV12-4 and TRBJ2-3; D is undetermined. This CDR3 has 17 amino acids. The V gene lost 3 bases and the J gene lost 0 bases, with 16 bases spanning the gap.

There are many counts of this clonotype. DNA of the CDR3: TGTGCCAGCAGCCCCCCAGCCAAAAACATTCAGTACTTC. Translating gives CASSPPAKNIQYF. The chain carries TRBV5-8 and TRBJ2-4; no definite D call. The germline V gene encodes CDR1 SGHTS and CDR2 YDEGEE. The CDR3 runs 13 residues. V gave up 4 bases and J gave up 0 bases, with 5 bases separating them.